The T cell receptor (beta chain) under discussion was sequenced for a study of blood T cell repertoires in COVID-19. Study in general: T cells, B-cell-depleted T cells, or PBMCs provided the cDNA or gDNA that served as material.

This clone was observed once. Additional DNA sequences in this sample encode the identical CDR3. In the original workflow: Reference gene primer amplification gave nucleated cell count estimates. Measured with immunoSEQ multiplex PCR; TCRdb has only the in-frame clones, and not every one. From that table come the V and J calls and clone size; the DNA was used to work out D and trimming. Of some 110,000 clones in the sample, 75% to 90% are singletons; the top ten hold about 4.7%. This CDR3 region has 15 residues. The germline V gene encodes CDR1 MNHNS and CDR2 SASEGT. The germline V and J ends were trimmed by 3 bases and 0 bases, with 9 bases remaining between them.

This clonotype originated in a middle-aged man with acute or convalescent COVID-19. The rearrangement links TRBV6-1 to TRBJ1-5, with D possibly TRBD1 on 5 matching bases. The sequencing input was peripheral blood. Here the CDR3 DNA reads TGTGCCAGCAGTGAGACAGTGATTAGCAATCAGCCCCAGCATTTT. It encodes CASSETVISNQPQHF.